The 18 T cell receptor beta chains presented below share a single source sample, sequenced in a study of glioma-infiltrating T cells after dendritic cell vaccination. Only in-frame clones appear in the TCRdb table, and some are missing; sequencing was by immunoSEQ multiplex PCR. The sample lists around 90,000 clones, 75% to 85% occurring once. Sequencing used blood, obtained before dendritic cell vaccination. The receptors derive from a human donor with glioblastoma.

The chain is built from TRBV5-1 and TRBJ1-2, with a weak D call TRBD1 (6 bases). The CDR3 length is 15 residues. Trimming removed 4 bases at V and 4 bases at J, with 17 bases between. Germline values: CDR1 SGHRS, CDR2 YFSETQ. This CDR3 is CASSPAGGGGYGYTF. CDR3 nucleotides: TGCGCCAGCAGCCCCGCCGGGGGAGGGGGCTATGGCTACACCTTC.

The V gene is TRBV4-1, the J gene TRBJ1-2; TRBD1 might be the D (5 bases). V was shortened by 9 bases and J by 8 bases, with 16 bases between the two germline ends. Germline V lookup: CDR1 MGHRA, CDR2 YSYEKL. The CDR3 is made up of 12 amino acids. The DNA of the CDR3 is TGCGCCAGTCAACAGGAAAACGGGGGCTACACCTTC. It specifies CASQQENGGYTF.

This clone was seen a single time. V and J are TRBV5-1 and TRBJ1-2; 8 bases align to TRBD1. There are 16 residues in the CDR3. CDR1 is SGHRS, CDR2 YFSETQ, per germline. J gave up 4 bases and V 4 bases, and 12 bases lay outside the gene matches. The CDR3 spells CASSPGQGLGFYGYTF. The CDR3 DNA reads TGCGCCAGCAGCCCTGGACAGGGATTGGGATTCTATGGCTACACCTTC.

This chain connects TRBV6-1 to TRBJ2-7, with 7 bases aligning to TRBD1. This CDR3 has 11 amino acids. Germline V lookup: CDR1 MNHNS, CDR2 SASEGT. The J segment lost 4 bases and the V segment lost 7 bases, leaving 1 base of the junction unmatched. The CDR3 DNA follows: TGTGCCAGCAAGGACAGGTACGAGCAGTACTTC. Its translation is CASKDRYEQYF.

For the CDR3, the DNA is TGTGCCAGCCAGGAGCGGGCTCAAGAGACCCAGTACTTC. This codes for CASQERAQETQYF. The chain joins TRBV2 to TRBJ2-5; maybe TRBD2 (6 bases). Per the germline V gene, CDR1 is SNHLY and CDR2 is FYNNEI. The CDR3 runs to 13 residues. The V end was cut by 8 bases, the J end by 2 bases, with 12 bases between. Full variable domain (remainder filled in from reference TRBV2 and TRBJ2-5): EPEVTQTPSHQVTQMGQEVILRCVPISNHLYFYWYRQILGQKVEFLVSFYNNEISEKSEIFDDQFSVERPDGSNFTLKIRSTKLEDSAMYFCASQERAQETQYFGPGTRLLVL.

The table lists this clone with a few counts. The rearrangement joins TRBV6-1 to TRBJ2-7; D is perhaps TRBD1 (6 bases). Trimming pared 6 bases from V and 3 bases from J, leaving 12 bases between. The CDR3 has 13 residues. CDR1 is MNHNS, CDR2 SASEGT, per germline. The chain's CDR3 is CASSGQYYYEQYF. DNA of the CDR3: TGTGCCAGCAGCGGACAGTATTACTACGAGCAGTACTTC.

A single count supports this clone. This chain uses TRBV5-1 with TRBJ2-5; TRBD1 aligns across 7 bases. This CDR3 contains 15 residues. J was trimmed by 1 base and V by 3 bases; bases with no gene match: 6. Looked up from germline, CDR1 is SGHRS and CDR2 is YFSETQ. The CDR3 DNA reads TGCGCCAGCAGCTCGTCACAGGGGTCCCAAGAGACCCAGTACTTC. This translates into CASSSSQGSQETQYF.

The chain carries TRBV19 and TRBJ2-5, with 9 bases matching TRBD2. CDR3 length equals 12 residues. V shed 7 bases, J shed 5 bases, and the junction held 2 bases outside the gene matches. The germline CDR1 and CDR2 sequences are LNHDA and SQIVND (reference sequence). CDR3: CASNSGGETQYF. CDR3 nucleotide sequence: TGTGCCAGTAACAGCGGGGGGGAGACCCAGTACTTC.

This clone was recorded many times. The J gene is TRBJ2-3, the V gene TRBV10-3; D perhaps matches TRBD2 (7 bases). Germline V gives CDR1 ENHRY, CDR2 SYGVKD. Trimming removed 4 bases at V and 9 bases at J, with 11 bases between. The CDR3 sequence is 12 residues long. CDR3 in amino acids: CAISVGGATQYF. The CDR3 DNA follows: TGTGCCATCAGTGTAGGGGGGGCCACGCAGTATTTT.

The chain has TRBV7-8 and TRBJ2-1, with a possible D match to TRBD1 (6 bases). The CDR3 contains 17 residues. CDR1 is SGHVS and CDR2 is FQNEAQ in the germline V gene. Trimming shortened V by 1 base and J by 0 bases, and 13 bases separated the two germline ends. The CDR3 sequence: CASSLGAVGGSYNEQFF. CDR3 bases: TGTGCCAGCAGCTTAGGGGCGGTAGGGGGCTCCTACAATGAGCAGTTCTTC.

The rearrangement links TRBV6-6 to TRBJ2-5; the D gene is possibly TRBD1 (5 bases). Germline V gene lookup returns CDR1 MNHNY and CDR2 SVGAGI (reference sequence). Trimming removed 2 bases at V and 1 base at J, with 8 bases between. CDR3 length: 14 amino acids. The CDR3 reads CASSYGHFQETQYF. The DNA of the CDR3 is TGTGCCAGCAGTTACGGACATTTCCAAGAGACCCAGTACTTC.

This clone was picked up a small number of times. The chain links TRBV15 to TRBJ2-7; the D gene is possibly TRBD1 (6 bases). Deletions cut 0 bases from V and 1 base from J, with 10 bases between. This CDR3 is built from 15 residues. Germline V gives CDR1 LNHNV, CDR2 YYDKDF (reference sequence). DNA for the CDR3: TGTGCCACCAGCAGAGACCCAACAGGGTCCTACGAGCAGTACTTC. This gives the protein CATSRDPTGSYEQYF.

This clone was recorded a few times. The chain uses TRBV7-8 and TRBJ2-1, with 9 bases lining up with TRBD1. V lost 2 bases to trimming and J lost 5 bases; unmatched junction nucleotides: 7. Germline CDR1 and CDR2: SGHVS and FQNEAQ. The CDR3 extends over 16 amino acids. CDR3 DNA sequence: TGTGCCAGCAGCTTAATGAACAGGGGGCCCAACAATGAGCAGTTCTTC. Its protein product is CASSLMNRGPNNEQFF.

V usage is TRBV2 and J usage is TRBJ1-1, with a possible D match to TRBD1 (5 bases). The CDR3 contains 14 residues. Trimming removed 3 bases at V and 4 bases at J, with 12 bases between. CDR1 SNHLY and CDR2 FYNNEI come from the germline V gene. The CDR3 is CASSDRDLGTEAFF. CDR3 coding DNA: TGTGCCAGCAGTGACAGGGATTTGGGCACTGAAGCTTTCTTT.

This clone was detected only once. The chain has TRBV28 and TRBJ1-1; D gene ambiguous. The CDR3 has 12 residues. V lost 3 bases, J lost 3 bases, and 5 bases lay in between. In germline, CDR1 is MDHEN, CDR2 SYDVKM. The CDR3 loop is CASSLRYTEAFF. CDR3 coding DNA: TGTGCCAGCAGTTTGAGGTACACTGAAGCTTTCTTT. The full variable domain, in which reference TRBV28 and TRBJ1-1 provide the parts outside the CDR3, is DVKVTQSSRYLVKRTGEKVFLECVQDMDHENMFWYRQDPGLGLRLIYFSYDVKMKEKGDIPEGYSVSREKKERFSLILESASTNQTSMYLCASSLRYTEAFFGQGTRLTVV.

The chain uses TRBV29-1 and TRBJ1-1; possibly TRBD1 for D (6 bases). Germline V lookup: CDR1 SQVTM, CDR2 ANQGSEA. Trimming removed 7 bases from V and 0 bases from J, with 9 bases in between. There are 12 residues in the CDR3. CDR3: CSGQAMNTEAFF. For the CDR3, the DNA is TGCAGCGGACAGGCCATGAACACTGAAGCTTTCTTT.

The chain joins TRBV7-3 to TRBJ1-1, with TRBD1 as a possible D gene (5 bases). Trimming stripped 1 base from V and 1 base from J, with 10 bases between. The CDR3 loop spans 15 amino acids. The germline gives CDR1 SGHTA, CDR2 FQGTGA. The CDR3 sequence is CASSLRGEGNTEAFF. The CDR3 DNA reads as TGTGCCAGCAGCTTAAGAGGGGAGGGGAACACTGAAGCTTTCTTT.

The CDR3 DNA reads as TGTGCCAGCACCCAAGGGGGGGACATACGTAATTCACCCCTCCACTTT. Its protein is CASTQGGDIRNSPLHF. This chain joins TRBV9 and TRBJ1-6; D may be TRBD1 (6 bases). This CDR3 comprises 16 residues. V lost 6 bases, J lost 6 bases, and 19 bases lay in between. Germline assignment: CDR1 SGDLS and CDR2 YYNGEE.